The clone carrying this TCR beta chain was counted ten times or more. This entry comes from a study of neurological immune-mediated disorders. TCRdb fed the 5' RACE reads into MiXCR, producing one record per CDR3 protein. This sample has under 60,000 distinct CDR3 sequences, with 4.5% to 7% found just once. V dropped 1 base and J dropped 7 bases, with 13 bases sitting between them. Looked up from germline, CDR1 is DFQATT and CDR2 is SNEGSKA (reference sequence). The CDR3 extends over 13 amino acids. The sequencing input was CD4+ T cells from blood. The sequence came from a woman aged 18-29 years with multiple sclerosis. J is TRBJ1-1 and V is TRBV20-1; D is undetermined. CDR3 nucleotides: TGCAGTGCTAGAGCTCGTACTGGGTTTGAAGCTTTCTTT. It encodes CSARARTGFEAFF.